This entry lists 22 T cell receptor beta chains sequenced from one sample in a study of memory CD4+ T cells and cytomegalovirus serostatus (dated by TCRdb to between 2018 and 2021). A FACSAria II was used to sort memory CD4+ T cells, defined as single viable CD3+CD4+CD8-CD45RO+ cells. To prepare the library, the immunoSEQ multiplex PCR assay was applied. TCRdb re-hosts the immuneACCESS table, in-frame sequences only. Its copies lack some clones; in the studies checked, an unresolved V gene accounts for under half of them, and the cause for the rest is not known. In this sample the table shows about 61,000 clones, about 81% of which occur a single time. In total, the top ten clones hold around 0.9% of the sample. The sample was memory CD4+ T cells from blood. The receptors derive from an adult in good health and CMV-seronegative.

The V call is TRBV7-2, the J call TRBJ2-3, with 8 nucleotides matching TRBD2. The CDR3 runs to 14 residues. V gave up 4 bases and J gave up 5 bases; unmatched junction bases: 5. Germline V gene lookup returns CDR1 SGHTA and CDR2 FQGNSA. The CDR3 DNA reads as TGTGCCAGCAGCTCGAGCGGGAGAGTAGATACGCAGTATTTT. Encoded protein: CASSSSGRVDTQYF.

This clone was observed a handful of times. The CDR3 sequence: CASSAQGGGRETQYF. Written as DNA, the CDR3 is TGTGCCAGCAGTGCCCAGGGGGGTGGTAGAGAGACCCAGTACTTC. V and J are TRBV2 and TRBJ2-5; TRBD1 is a possible D gene (7 bases). Trimming removed 4 bases at V and 4 bases at J, with 16 bases between. From germline, CDR1 is SNHLY and CDR2 FYNNEI. The CDR3 loop spans 15 amino acids.

The chain links TRBV27 to TRBJ2-7; D ambiguous. CDR1 is MNHEY and CDR2 is SMNVEV in the germline V gene (reference sequence). The CDR3 extends over 13 amino acids. The ends were cut back, 8 bases at V and 3 bases at J, with 14 bases in the middle. CDR3 residues: CASRRNSRYEQYF. For the CDR3, the DNA is TGTGCCAGCCGAAGAAATAGCCGCTACGAGCAGTACTTC.

The rearrangement links TRBV6-6 to TRBJ1-4; perhaps TRBD1 as D (5 bases). Germline loops: CDR1 MNHNY, CDR2 SVGAGI (reference sequence). V lost 10 bases to trimming and J lost 8 bases, with 17 bases between them. This CDR3 contains 13 residues. The CDR3 nucleotides are TGTGCCACCAGACCTGGGACGGTAGAAAAACTGTTTTTT. Encoded protein: CATRPGTVEKLFF.

The chain joins TRBV7-8 to TRBJ2-6, with D perhaps matching TRBD1 (5 bases). Trimming removed 2 bases from V and 1 base from J, with 18 bases in between. Germline V gene data show CDR1 as SGHVS and CDR2 as FQNEAQ. The CDR3 has 19 residues. CDR3 region: CASSLYSLGAFSGANVLTF. The CDR3 DNA is TGTGCCAGCAGCTTATATTCCCTTGGGGCGTTTTCTGGGGCCAACGTCCTGACTTTC.

The CDR3 DNA follows: TGTGCCAGTAGCACCTCGACAGGGGGCTACGAGCAGTACTTC. It translates to CASSTSTGGYEQYF. The chain joins TRBV19 to TRBJ2-7; 9 nucleotides agree with TRBD1. This CDR3 spans 14 amino acids. V lost 6 bases to trimming and J lost 3 bases; unmatched junction nucleotides: 6. CDR1 and CDR2 from the germline V gene are LNHDA and SQIVND (reference sequence).

This chain uses TRBV7-6 with TRBJ2-1, with D hard to call. The V gene's germline CDR1 is SGHVS and CDR2 FNYEAQ. V lost 2 bases to trimming and J lost 8 bases, with 16 bases between them. The CDR3 totals 15 residues. CDR3 protein: CASSLSKLGGDEQFF. As DNA, the CDR3 is TGTGCCAGCAGCTTAAGCAAACTCGGCGGCGATGAGCAGTTCTTC.

The genes are TRBV19 and TRBJ2-5; D is perhaps TRBD1 or TRBD2 (5 bases each). V was trimmed by 6 bases and J by 4 bases, leaving 18 bases between them. The CDR3 loop spans 15 amino acids. Germline V gene data show CDR1 as LNHDA and CDR2 as SQIVND (reference sequence). CDR3 in DNA: TGTGCCAGTAGCCCAATCACCCGGGGCAGAGAGACCCAGTACTTC. Translation gives CASSPITRGRETQYF.

The rearrangement joins TRBV14 to TRBJ1-1; D perhaps matches TRBD1 (5 bases). V gave up 4 bases and J gave up 0 bases, with 6 bases separating them. Looked up from germline, CDR1 is SGHDN and CDR2 is FVKESK. The CDR3 has 13 residues. CDR3 DNA: TGTGCCAGCAGCCGACAGATGAACACTGAAGCTTTCTTT. It specifies CASSRQMNTEAFF.

The rearrangement joins TRBV5-1 to TRBJ2-1; D assignment may be TRBD1 or TRBD2 (7 bases each). The CDR3 runs 15 residues. In germline, CDR1 is SGHRS, CDR2 YFSETQ. V gave up 4 bases and J gave up 5 bases, with 16 bases separating them. CDR3 coding DNA: TGCGCCAGCAGCGTGGGGGGGACAGTCAACAATGAGCAGTTCTTC. Protein: CASSVGGTVNNEQFF. Together with reference TRBV5-1 and TRBJ2-1, the CDR3 gives the full variable domain: KAGVTQTPRYLIKTRGQQVTLSCSPISGHRSVSWYQQTPGQGLQFLFEYFSETQRNKGNFPGRFSGRQFSNSRSEMNVSTLELGDSALYLCASSVGGTVNNEQFFGPGTRLTVL.

V gene TRBV28 combines with J gene TRBJ2-3; 8 bases agree with TRBD2. The CDR3 sequence is 18 residues long. Losses at the gene ends were 4 bases for V and 6 bases for J; bases not matched to a gene: 18. CDR1 MDHEN and CDR2 SYDVKM come from the germline V gene. CDR3 residues: CASSSYPLAGASRDTQYF. In DNA form, the CDR3 reads TGTGCCAGCAGTTCGTACCCTCTAGCGGGCGCCTCCCGGGATACGCAGTATTTT.

J is TRBJ1-5 and V is TRBV19; the D gene is possibly TRBD1 (6 bases). Germline V gives CDR1 LNHDA, CDR2 SQIVND (reference sequence). V lost 4 bases, J lost 7 bases, and 17 bases lay in between. The CDR3 is made up of 15 amino acids. CDR3 region: CASSTLQGKGQPQHF. The CDR3 bases are TGTGCCAGTAGTACACTACAGGGAAAGGGACAGCCCCAGCATTTT.

DNA of the CDR3: TGTGCCATCAGTGCGCGGGGGGGCACAGATACGCAGTATTTT. Its translation is CAISARGGTDTQYF. V and J are TRBV10-3 and TRBJ2-3; the match to TRBD2 covers 8 bases. Germline V gene sequence: CDR1 ENHRY, CDR2 SYGVKD. This CDR3 region has 14 residues. Unmatched junction bases numbered 1, after V lost 4 bases and J lost 1 base.

V and J are TRBV30 and TRBJ1-3; tentative D call: TRBD1 (6 bases). The CDR3 spans 18 residues. V was clipped by 8 bases and J by 4 bases, with 30 bases between them. The germline V gene encodes CDR1 GTSNPN and CDR2 SVGIG (reference sequence). DNA of the CDR3: TGTGCCCTACAACACAAGGGCCTCAGGGGAGTGCAAGGAAACACCATATATTTT. Protein sequence: CALQHKGLRGVQGNTIYF.

This chain links TRBV19 with TRBJ2-2; 10 bases fit TRBD1. The germline gives CDR1 LNHDA, CDR2 SQIVND (reference sequence). The J segment lost 6 bases and the V segment lost 9 bases, leaving 10 bases of the junction unmatched. The CDR3 runs to 15 residues. The CDR3 nucleotides are TGTGCCAGCTGGGGCGGGACAGGGGTTCCCGGGGAGCTGTTTTTT. As protein: CASWGGTGVPGELFF.

The rearrangement joins TRBV5-1 to TRBJ2-5; D gene ambiguous. V dropped 0 bases and J dropped 0 bases, with 9 bases sitting between them. CDR3 size: 15 residues. Germline V CDR1 and CDR2: SGHRS, YFSETQ. The CDR3 region has the DNA TGCGCCAGCAGCTTGGGGGGAACGGACCAAGAGACCCAGTACTTC. Protein product: CASSLGGTDQETQYF.

This chain links TRBV19 with TRBJ2-3; TRBD2 aligns across 10 bases. Per germline, CDR1 LNHDA and CDR2 SQIVND (reference sequence). V lost 7 bases, J lost 7 bases, and 8 bases stayed unmatched. The length of the CDR3 is 14 residues. The CDR3 spells CASNTGTSANTQYF. The CDR3 nucleotides read TGTGCCAGTAACACCGGGACTAGCGCGAATACGCAGTATTTT.

The V call is TRBV5-1, the J call TRBJ1-1; D is unresolved. Germline loops: CDR1 SGHRS, CDR2 YFSETQ. Trimming removed 4 bases from V and 0 bases from J, with 10 bases in between. The CDR3 is made up of 14 amino acids. The CDR3 loop reads CASSPGYVNTEAFF. CDR3 sequence (DNA): TGCGCCAGCAGCCCCGGCTATGTGAACACTGAAGCTTTCTTT. Together with reference TRBV5-1 and TRBJ1-1, the CDR3 gives the full variable domain: KAGVTQTPRYLIKTRGQQVTLSCSPISGHRSVSWYQQTPGQGLQFLFEYFSETQRNKGNFPGRFSGRQFSNSRSEMNVSTLELGDSALYLCASSPGYVNTEAFFGQGTRLTVV.

This clone was detected once. The J gene is TRBJ2-2, the V gene TRBV13; D remains unclear. The germline V gene encodes CDR1 PRHDT and CDR2 FYEKMQ (reference sequence). This CDR3 has 16 residues. V gave up 5 bases and J gave up 0 bases, with 13 bases separating them. CDR3 amino acids: CASSPAGQTNTGELFF. CDR3 nucleotides: TGTGCCAGCAGCCCCGCAGGTCAAACGAACACCGGGGAGCTGTTTTTT.

In its sample, this clone was seen once. The CDR3 sequence: CASRGYSYGYTF. In DNA, the CDR3 is TGTGCCAGCAGGGGCTACTCCTATGGCTACACCTTC. The V gene is TRBV6-5, the J gene TRBJ1-2; the D is unclear. CDR1 and CDR2 (germline): MNHEY, SVGAGI. Trimming pared 6 bases from V and 4 bases from J, leaving 9 bases between. This CDR3 comprises 12 residues.

The chain couples TRBV15 to TRBJ2-4; 9 bases match TRBD1. The germline CDR1 and CDR2 sequences are LNHNV and YYDKDF (reference sequence). This CDR3 comprises 14 residues. The V gene end was trimmed by 3 bases and the J gene end by 6 bases; junction bases not matched to a gene: 3. The CDR3 loop is CATSREQGANIQYF. The CDR3 nucleotides are TGTGCCACCAGCAGGGAACAGGGGGCAAACATTCAGTACTTC.

This clone was counted between two and nine times. This chain connects TRBV2 to TRBJ1-5, with unresolved D. V gave up 7 bases and J gave up 3 bases, with 10 bases separating them. CDR3 length equals 13 residues. The germline V gene has CDR1 SNHLY and CDR2 FYNNEI. As DNA, the CDR3 is TGTGCCAGCATGCAGAACTCCAATCAGCCCCAGCATTTT. Its translation: CASMQNSNQPQHF.